The 30 T cell receptor beta chains below were found in one sample sequenced in a study of CD8+ T cells in alopecia areata. Following RNA extraction, reverse transcription yielded cDNA that acted as the sequencing template. TCRdb's table, derived via immunoSEQ multiplex PCR, lists solely in-frame clones and lacks some. The data contain roughly 60,000 clones, 46% of them singletons. The treatment is: oral pan-JAK inhibitor, 5-10 mg twice daily. This specimen consisted of CD8+ T cells sorted from blood, obtained around week 37, from a patient treated with tofacitinib. The receptors here all came from a human donor with alopecia areata.

This chain joins TRBV30 and TRBJ1-5; maybe TRBD1 (6 bases). From germline, CDR1 is GTSNPN and CDR2 SVGIG (reference sequence). This CDR3 region has 12 residues. V lost 1 base to trimming and J lost 7 bases, with 8 bases between them. As DNA, the CDR3 is TGTGCCTGGAGTGCAGGGGCCCAGCCCCAGCATTTT. Amino acid sequence: CAWSAGAQPQHF. Combining the CDR3 with reference TRBV30 and TRBJ1-5 gives the whole variable domain SQTIHQWPATLVQPVGSPLSLECTVEGTSNPNLYWYRQAAGRGLQLLFYSVGIGQISSEVPQNLSASRPQDRQFILSSKKLLLSDSGFYLCAWSAGAQPQHFGDGTRLSIL.

V gene TRBV29-1 combines with J gene TRBJ2-2; TRBD2 is a possible D gene (6 bases). Germline V gene lookup returns CDR1 SQVTM and CDR2 ANQGSEA. CDR3 length: 12 residues. Trimming removed 7 bases at V and 4 bases at J, with 10 bases between. The CDR3 loop reads CSAYGSTGELFF. CDR3 in DNA: TGCAGCGCTTACGGGAGCACCGGGGAGCTGTTTTTT.

CDR3 sequence reads: CASSQVANQETQYF. The CDR3 DNA reads TGCGCCAGCAGCCAAGTTGCCAACCAAGAGACCCAGTACTTC. The chain combines TRBV4-1 with TRBJ2-5; D is unclear. This CDR3 is built from 14 residues. Trimming left V 1 base short and J 0 bases short, with 6 bases between. CDR1 and CDR2 from the germline V gene are MGHRA and YSYEKL.

The chain uses TRBV6-6 and TRBJ1-2, with unresolved D. V lost 2 bases and J lost 4, with 8 bases in between. The CDR3 runs 13 residues. Germline CDR1 is MNHNY and CDR2 is SVGAGI (reference sequence). The CDR3 DNA follows: TGTGCCAGCAGTTACGGGGTCCCCTATGGCTACACCTTC. This codes for CASSYGVPYGYTF.

This chain connects TRBV6-5 to TRBJ2-3, with D tentatively TRBD1 (6 bases). The V gene's germline CDR1 is MNHEY and CDR2 SVGAGI. V was shortened by 5 bases and J by 1 base, with 10 bases between the two germline ends. The CDR3 has 14 amino acids. The CDR3 coding sequence is TGTGCCAGCAGTGGGACAAGGGGCACAGATACGCAGTATTTT. Its translation is CASSGTRGTDTQYF.

This chain connects TRBV15 to TRBJ1-1; D is undetermined. The CDR3 sequence is 14 residues long. Per the germline V gene, CDR1 is LNHNV and CDR2 is YYDKDF (reference sequence). V shed 2 bases and J shed 6 bases, with 13 bases lying between them. The CDR3 bases are TGTGCCACCAGCAGAAGTGTGGAAAGGGCTGAAGCTTTCTTT. Translated: CATSRSVERAEAFF.

The chain links TRBV30 to TRBJ2-3; tentatively, D is TRBD1 (5 bases). The germline gives CDR1 GTSNPN, CDR2 SVGIG (reference sequence). The length of the CDR3 is 13 residues. The germline V and J ends were trimmed by 3 bases and 1 base, with 8 bases remaining between them. Here the CDR3 DNA reads TGTGCCTGGAGACTGGGGCGCACAGATACGCAGTATTTT. It is translated as CAWRLGRTDTQYF.

This clone was seen more than once but under ten times. The rearrangement joins TRBV10-3 to TRBJ2-2, with no clear D. The V and J ends lost 0 bases and 4 bases respectively, with 9 bases between them. There are 15 residues in the CDR3. CDR1 and CDR2 from the germline V gene are ENHRY and SYGVKD. CDR3 nucleotides: TGTGCCATCAGTGAGTCCGAAGACTCCACCGGGGAGCTGTTTTTT. Protein sequence: CAISESEDSTGELFF.

The sample holds a few counts of this clone. This chain uses TRBV7-9 with TRBJ2-7; perhaps D is TRBD1 or TRBD2 (6 bases each). The CDR3 has 13 residues. V gave up 7 bases and J gave up 6 bases, with 16 bases separating them. Germline values: CDR1 SEHNR, CDR2 FQNEAQ (reference sequence). CDR3 region: CASNVIGGGEQYF. The CDR3 DNA follows: TGTGCCAGCAATGTAATCGGGGGCGGCGAGCAGTACTTC.

The chain employs TRBV9 and TRBJ2-2; D is unresolved. Germline V CDR1 and CDR2: SGDLS, YYNGEE. The CDR3 consists of 11 residues. V was trimmed by 6 bases and J by 4 bases, leaving 4 bases between them. The CDR3 coding sequence is TGTGCCAGCACTGGCACCGGGGAGCTGTTTTTT. It translates to CASTGTGELFF.

The chain is built from TRBV27 and TRBJ2-7; 7 nucleotides align to TRBD1. The V and J ends lost 8 bases and 3 bases, in that order; junction bases with no gene match: 7. Germline CDR1 is MNHEY and CDR2 is SMNVEV (reference sequence). The CDR3 loop spans 13 amino acids. The CDR3 loop reads CASSWGQYYEQYF. CDR3 DNA: TGTGCCAGCTCCTGGGGACAGTACTACGAGCAGTACTTC.

V and J are TRBV30 and TRBJ2-1; tentatively, D is TRBD2 (5 bases). Trimming stripped 3 bases from V and 8 bases from J, with 11 bases between. The germline V gene has CDR1 GTSNPN and CDR2 SVGIG (reference sequence). The CDR3 totals 12 residues. CDR3 sequence (DNA): TGTGCCTGGAGAGCGGTTGGAGATGAGCAGTTCTTC. Its translation: CAWRAVGDEQFF.

The chain recombines TRBV7-9 with TRBJ1-1; perhaps TRBD1 as D (6 bases). V was trimmed by 5 bases and J by 3 bases, leaving 22 bases between them. There are 17 residues in the CDR3. Per the germline V gene, CDR1 is SEHNR and CDR2 is FQNEAQ (reference sequence). CDR3 DNA sequence: TGTGCCAGCAGCCCACATTTGGTGGGGGGGCGCGACACTGAAGCTTTCTTT. This translates into CASSPHLVGGRDTEAFF.

The count of this clone is one. V usage is TRBV7-6 and J usage is TRBJ1-1; TRBD1 aligns across 10 bases. This CDR3 is built from 14 residues. Germline values: CDR1 SGHVS, CDR2 FNYEAQ. V lost 5 bases and J lost 3; bases outside the gene matches: 3. This chain's CDR3 is CASSRGQGDTEAFF. The CDR3 DNA is TGTGCCAGCAGCCGCGGACAGGGGGACACTGAAGCTTTCTTT.

This clone was observed a handful of times. The chain employs TRBV19 and TRBJ2-7; D tentatively fits TRBD1 or TRBD2 (7 bases each). V lost 7 bases to trimming and J lost 5 bases, with 24 bases between them. Per germline, CDR1 LNHDA and CDR2 SQIVND (reference sequence). The CDR3 sequence is 16 residues long. The CDR3 reads CASTQGGTYPRDEQYF. CDR3 DNA sequence: TGTGCCAGTACCCAGGGGGGGACGTATCCGAGGGACGAGCAGTACTTC.

The gene calls are TRBV29-1 and TRBJ2-1; TRBD2 agrees at 8 bases. The CDR3 covers 15 residues. The germline gives CDR1 SQVTM, CDR2 ANQGSEA. With V trimmed by 6 bases and J by 4 bases, 11 bases remained unmatched. CDR3 in DNA: TGCAGCGTGCCCGGCCCGGGGGGGACTTACAATGAGCAGTTCTTC. Residues: CSVPGPGGTYNEQFF.

The chain joins TRBV7-9 to TRBJ1-2; 7 nucleotides align to TRBD1. This CDR3 is built from 13 residues. V gave up 1 base and J gave up 8 bases; unmatched junction bases: 4. Germline lookup yields CDR1 SEHNR and CDR2 FQNEAQ (reference sequence). The chain's CDR3 is CASSLGQGHGYTF. Written as DNA, the CDR3 is TGTGCCAGCAGCTTAGGACAGGGTCACGGCTACACCTTC.

The chain links TRBV9 to TRBJ2-7, with D unclear. The germline gives CDR1 SGDLS, CDR2 YYNGEE. The length of the CDR3 is 14 residues. Trimming shortened V by 4 bases and J by 0 bases, and 11 bases separated the two germline ends. DNA of the CDR3: TGTGCCAGCAGCCCCACCCAGTCCTCCTACGAGCAGTACTTC. Its translation is CASSPTQSSYEQYF. Variable domain in full (rest from reference TRBV9 and TRBJ2-7): DSGVTQTPKHLITATGQRVTLRCSPRSGDLSVYWYQQSLDQGLQFLIQYYNGEERAKGNILERFSAQQFPDLHSELNLSSLELGDSALYFCASSPTQSSYEQYFGPGTRLTVT.

The chain has TRBV29-1 and TRBJ2-7; D unresolved. This CDR3 comprises 12 residues. The V gene's germline CDR1 is SQVTM and CDR2 ANQGSEA. V shed 1 base and J shed 3 bases, with 7 bases lying between them. The CDR3 coding sequence is TGCAGCGTTGAAGGAGACGGCTACGAGCAGTACTTC. Protein product: CSVEGDGYEQYF.

The gene calls are TRBV19 and TRBJ2-7, with 8 bases that match TRBD2. This CDR3 is 13 amino acids long. Germline values: CDR1 LNHDA, CDR2 SQIVND (reference sequence). With V trimmed by 5 bases and J by 7 bases, 7 bases remained unmatched. CDR3 nucleotides: TGTGCCAGTAGTTCGGGACTAGTCCGAGAGCAGTACTTC. Protein sequence: CASSSGLVREQYF.

The chain has TRBV15 and TRBJ2-7; TRBD1 might be the D (6 bases). CDR1 LNHNV and CDR2 YYDKDF come from the germline V gene (reference sequence). Trimming pared 0 bases from V and 2 bases from J, leaving 20 bases between. The CDR3 is 18 amino acids. The CDR3 DNA is TGTGCCACCAGCAGAGATTGGGGGCAGGCAGCCCGCACCTACGAGCAGTACTTC. Translation: CATSRDWGQAARTYEQYF.

This chain links TRBV29-1 with TRBJ1-1; D is uncertain. The CDR3 totals 12 residues. V lost 3 bases, J lost 13 bases, and 18 bases lay in between. CDR1 and CDR2 (germline): SQVTM, ANQGSEA. In nucleotides, the CDR3 is TGCAGCGTTGATTGGGCGAACTCTGCTCGTTTCTTT. It is translated as CSVDWANSARFF.

The chain has TRBV29-1 and TRBJ2-3, with D uncertain. The CDR3 loop spans 16 amino acids. The V gene lost 6 bases and the J gene lost 0 bases, with 19 bases spanning the gap. Germline V lookup: CDR1 SQVTM, CDR2 ANQGSEA. The CDR3 DNA is TGCAGCGTCTCCGACCCGACGGAACCTAGCACAGATACGCAGTATTTT. It yields the protein CSVSDPTEPSTDTQYF.

This clone appeared a few times. The gene calls are TRBV7-2 and TRBJ2-1, with a weak D call TRBD2 (6 bases). Germline CDR1 SGHTA, CDR2 FQGNSA. Trimming took 3 bases from V and 3 from J, leaving 18 bases between them. The CDR3 loop spans 17 amino acids. CDR3 in DNA: TGTGCCAGCAGCTTTAGATCGGGGGAAGTAGGCTACAATGAGCAGTTCTTC. Protein product: CASSFRSGEVGYNEQFF.

The table lists this clone with a few counts. This chain uses TRBV6-1 with TRBJ1-1, with D possibly matching TRBD1 (5 bases). The germline V gene encodes CDR1 MNHNS and CDR2 SASEGT. The CDR3 totals 17 residues. V dropped 4 bases and J dropped 3 bases, with 21 bases sitting between them. This CDR3 reads CASSGQPRVLGHTEAFF. The CDR3 region has the DNA TGTGCCAGCAGTGGACAACCTCGGGTCCTGGGGCACACTGAAGCTTTCTTT.

This clone turned up a few times. The rearrangement links TRBV13 to TRBJ2-1; TRBD2 aligns across 10 bases. The CDR3 is 16 amino acids. The germline gives CDR1 PRHDT, CDR2 FYEKMQ (reference sequence). Trimming cost V 0 bases and J 6 bases; bases outside gene matches: 5. Written as DNA, the CDR3 is TGTGCCAGCAGCTTAGGCCTAGCGGGAGAAAGCAATGAGCAGTTCTTC. This codes for CASSLGLAGESNEQFF.

This clone appeared a single time. The chain joins TRBV23-1 to TRBJ2-2; TRBD1 agrees at 10 bases. TRBV23-1 is labeled an ORF, and its function is uncertain. The V segment lost 0 bases and the J segment 6 bases; nucleotides outside the gene matches: 4. The length of the CDR3 is 16 residues. CDR3 in amino acids: CASSQSDRGIAGELFF. CDR3 nucleotides: TGCGCCAGCAGTCAATCGGACAGGGGGATTGCCGGGGAGCTGTTTTTT.

This clone was detected only a few times. The CDR3 sequence is CSVAYSGRGPYEQYF. For the CDR3, the DNA is TGCAGCGTTGCTTATAGCGGGAGGGGGCCCTACGAGCAGTACTTC. This chain uses TRBV29-1 with TRBJ2-7; 11 bases line up with TRBD2. The CDR3 loop spans 15 amino acids. Germline V lookup: CDR1 SQVTM, CDR2 ANQGSEA. Germline trimming cut 4 bases from V and 2 bases from J; bases unmatched to any gene: 7.

The chain employs TRBV7-3 and TRBJ2-2; TRBD1 matches 7 bases. The junction had 6 bases not matched to a gene; V was cut back by 5 bases and J by 3 bases. Looked up from germline, CDR1 is SGHTA and CDR2 is FQGTGA. The CDR3 extends over 15 amino acids. The CDR3 loop is CASSPRGLDTGELFF. CDR3 DNA sequence: TGTGCCAGCAGCCCAAGGGGGCTTGACACCGGGGAGCTGTTTTTT.

This chain joins TRBV30 and TRBJ2-7; a weak D match, TRBD2 (6 bases). This CDR3 spans 15 amino acids. The V end lost 5 bases, the J end lost 3 bases, and 20 bases lay between the germline ends. Per the germline V gene, CDR1 is GTSNPN and CDR2 is SVGIG (reference sequence). CDR3 sequence: CAWSSAGHTYYEQYF. The CDR3 region has the DNA TGTGCCTGGTCTTCGGCGGGGCACACCTACTACGAGCAGTACTTC.